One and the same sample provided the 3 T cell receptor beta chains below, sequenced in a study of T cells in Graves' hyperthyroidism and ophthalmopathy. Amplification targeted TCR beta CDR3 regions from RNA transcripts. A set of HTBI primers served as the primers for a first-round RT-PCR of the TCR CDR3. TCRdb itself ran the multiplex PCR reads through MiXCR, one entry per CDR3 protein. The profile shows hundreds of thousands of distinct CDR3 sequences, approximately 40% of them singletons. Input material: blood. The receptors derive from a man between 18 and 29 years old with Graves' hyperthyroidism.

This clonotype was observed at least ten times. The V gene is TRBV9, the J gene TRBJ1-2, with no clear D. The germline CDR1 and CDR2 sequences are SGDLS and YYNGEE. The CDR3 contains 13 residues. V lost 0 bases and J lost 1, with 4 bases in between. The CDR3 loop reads CASSVDSNYGYTF. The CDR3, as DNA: TGTGCCAGCAGCGTAGACAGTAACTATGGCTACACCTTC.

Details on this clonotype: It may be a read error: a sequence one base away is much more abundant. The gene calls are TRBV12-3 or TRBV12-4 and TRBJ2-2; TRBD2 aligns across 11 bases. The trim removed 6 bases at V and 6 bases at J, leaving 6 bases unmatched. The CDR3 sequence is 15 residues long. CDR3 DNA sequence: TGTGCCAGCAGCTTAACTAGCGGGGGATCCGGGGAGCTGTTTTTT. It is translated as CASSLTSGGSGELFF.

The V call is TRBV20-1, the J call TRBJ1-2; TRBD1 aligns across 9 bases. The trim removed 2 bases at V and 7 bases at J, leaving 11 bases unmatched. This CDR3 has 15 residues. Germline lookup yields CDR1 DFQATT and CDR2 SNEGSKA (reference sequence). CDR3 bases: TGCAGTGCTAGAACCGTCATCCGGGACAGGGCTGGCTACACCTTC. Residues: CSARTVIRDRAGYTF.